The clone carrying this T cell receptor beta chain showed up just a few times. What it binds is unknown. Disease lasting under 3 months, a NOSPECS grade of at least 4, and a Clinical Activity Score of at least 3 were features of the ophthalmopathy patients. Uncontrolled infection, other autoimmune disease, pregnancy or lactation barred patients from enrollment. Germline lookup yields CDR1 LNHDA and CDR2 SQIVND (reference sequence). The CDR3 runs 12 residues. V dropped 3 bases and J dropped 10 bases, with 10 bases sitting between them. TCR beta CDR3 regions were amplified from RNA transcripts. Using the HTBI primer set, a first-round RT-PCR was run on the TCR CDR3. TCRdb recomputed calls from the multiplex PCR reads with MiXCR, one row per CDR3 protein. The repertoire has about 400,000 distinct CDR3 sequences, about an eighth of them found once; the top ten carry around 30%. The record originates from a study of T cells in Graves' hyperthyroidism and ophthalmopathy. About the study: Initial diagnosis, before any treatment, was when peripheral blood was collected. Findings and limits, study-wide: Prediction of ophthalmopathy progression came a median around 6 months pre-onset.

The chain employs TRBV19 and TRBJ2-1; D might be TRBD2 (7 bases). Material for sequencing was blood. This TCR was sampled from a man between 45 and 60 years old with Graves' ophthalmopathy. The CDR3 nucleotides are TGTGCCAGTAGTATCCCGGGGGGCGAGCAGTTCTTC. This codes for CASSIPGGEQFF.